A single sample is the source of the 10 T cell receptor beta chains below, sequenced in a study of identical twins (dated by TCRdb to 2016 to 2017). Library generation was performed with 5' RACE. Sequencing instrument: Illumina HiSeq 2000. The public sequencing data were trimmed at Q25 with fastp and processed into clonotypes with MiXCR by TCRdb, which kept only in-frame beta chains. Each CDR3 protein appears once, grouped with its most common genes and DNA. For this sample the table gives 650,000 to 750,000 distinct CDR3 sequences, of which approximately 22% were detected only once. The biggest ten clones account for roughly 4% of the sample. These data are also associated with another study on T cells expressing NK-cell markers.

Sample: PBMCs. The receptors were gathered from a woman between 18 and 30 years old in good health.

The chain recombines TRBV20-1 with TRBJ2-1; TRBD1 matches at 7 bases. J was trimmed by 4 bases and V by 2 bases; bases with no gene match: 8. CDR3 size: 15 residues. Germline-derived CDR1 and CDR2 are DFQATT and SNEGSKA (reference sequence). CDR3 residues: CSARPTGYPYNEQFF. The CDR3 region has the DNA TGCAGTGCTAGACCGACAGGGTACCCTTACAATGAGCAGTTCTTC.

This clonotype has just a few counts. The CDR3 here is CSASDRDFSYEQYF. The CDR3 DNA reads as TGCAGTGCTAGTGACCGGGATTTCTCCTACGAGCAGTACTTC. The V and J genes are TRBV20-1 and TRBJ2-7; D is perhaps TRBD2 (5 bases). Germline CDR1 is DFQATT and CDR2 is SNEGSKA (reference sequence). CDR3 length: 14 residues. V dropped 3 bases and J dropped 0 bases, with 12 bases sitting between them.

The CDR3 here is CSARGTATEAFF. In DNA, the CDR3 is TGCAGTGCTAGGGGGACAGCCACTGAAGCTTTCTTT. The gene calls are TRBV20-1 and TRBJ1-1; 7 bases match TRBD1. V was clipped by 3 bases and J by 4 bases; unmatched bases: 2. Germline CDR1 reads DFQATT; CDR2 reads SNEGSKA (reference sequence). The CDR3 length is 12 residues.

This chain uses TRBV7-2 with TRBJ1-5, with D hard to call. In germline, CDR1 is SGHTA, CDR2 FQGNSA. The CDR3 runs to 15 residues. V lost 6 bases and J 1 base, leaving 13 bases between the germline ends. As DNA, the CDR3 is TGTGCCAGCAGTCCTCCGGGTCTAAGCAATCAGCCCCAGCATTTT. This codes for CASSPPGLSNQPQHF.

This clonotype occurred a few times. The genes are TRBV20-1 and TRBJ2-3; 8 bases match TRBD2. With V trimmed by 1 base and J by 5 bases, 8 bases remained unmatched. CDR1 is DFQATT, CDR2 SNEGSKA, per germline (reference sequence). This CDR3 contains 15 residues. The CDR3 loop reads CSARAQRGPGDTQYF. The CDR3 region has the DNA TGCAGTGCTAGAGCCCAGCGGGGGCCCGGAGATACGCAGTATTTT.

J is TRBJ1-5 and V is TRBV12-3 or TRBV12-4, with TRBD1 identical over 8 bases. The CDR3 totals 16 residues. Trimming at V came to 0 bases and at J to 4 bases, leaving 5 bases not matched to a gene. The CDR3 here is CASSLADQGANQPQHF. CDR3 bases: TGTGCCAGCAGTTTAGCGGACCAGGGGGCGAATCAGCCCCAGCATTTT.

This clonotype occurred a few times. The V call is TRBV12-3 or TRBV12-4, the J call TRBJ2-2; the D gene could be TRBD1 or TRBD2 (5 bases each). CDR3 length: 16 residues. V lost 5 bases to trimming and J lost 6 bases, with 19 bases between them. The CDR3 nucleotides read TGTGCCAGCAGTCCCTTTGTTGGGACCAACCCCGGGGAGCTGTTTTTT. This translates into CASSPFVGTNPGELFF.

The rearrangement uses TRBV9 and TRBJ1-1; D perhaps matches TRBD1 (5 bases). The CDR3 consists of 15 residues. Trimming pared 4 bases from V and 0 bases from J, leaving 13 bases between. Germline V CDR1 and CDR2: SGDLS, YYNGEE. This chain's CDR3 is CASSTSTVLNTEAFF. CDR3 coding DNA: TGTGCCAGCAGCACATCGACAGTCCTGAACACTGAAGCTTTCTTT.

This clonotype appeared once. The chain couples TRBV6-1 to TRBJ2-1; 8 bases are shared with TRBD2. The germline V gene has CDR1 MNHNS and CDR2 SASEGT. V lost 6 bases, J lost 7 bases, and 11 bases stayed unmatched. There are 15 residues in the CDR3. The CDR3 nucleotides read TGTGCCAGCAGCTCCAGCGGGGGAGGGGGGAATGAGCAGTTCTTC. This translates into CASSSSGGGGNEQFF.

This clonotype was counted a few times. The chain links TRBV10-3 to TRBJ1-1, with D possibly matching TRBD1 (5 bases). CDR3 length: 12 amino acids. Looked up from germline, CDR1 is ENHRY and CDR2 is SYGVKD. The ends were cut back, 10 bases at V and 6 bases at J, with 15 bases in the middle. The CDR3 bases are TGTGCCACCAGGGAGGGTGCTGCTGAAGCTTTCTTT. Its translation: CATREGAAEAFF.